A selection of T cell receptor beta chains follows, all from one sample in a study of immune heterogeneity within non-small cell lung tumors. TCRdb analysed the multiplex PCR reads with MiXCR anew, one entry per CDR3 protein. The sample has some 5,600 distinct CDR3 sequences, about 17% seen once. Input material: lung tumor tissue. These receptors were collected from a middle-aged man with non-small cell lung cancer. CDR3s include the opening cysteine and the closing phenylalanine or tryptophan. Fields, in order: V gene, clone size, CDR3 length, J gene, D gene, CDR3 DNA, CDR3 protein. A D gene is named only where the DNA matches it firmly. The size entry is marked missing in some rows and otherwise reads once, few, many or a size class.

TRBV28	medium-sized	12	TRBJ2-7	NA	TGTGCCAGCACACCCGACAGCTACGAGCAGTACTTC	CASTPDSYEQYF
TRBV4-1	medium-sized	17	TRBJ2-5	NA	TGCGCCAGCAGCCCGACCGGGCGATTCGACCCCCTAGAGACCCAGTACTTC	CASSPTGRFDPLETQYF
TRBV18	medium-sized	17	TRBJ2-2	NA	TGTGCCAGCTCTAACTTACCTTTGCGGAGGAACACCGGGGAGCTGTTTTTT	CASSNLPLRRNTGELFF
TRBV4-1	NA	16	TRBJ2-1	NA	TGCGCCAGCAGCCAAGACGACAAGGTAACATGGAATGAGCAGTTCTTC	CASSQDDKVTWNEQFF
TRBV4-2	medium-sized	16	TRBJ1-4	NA	TGTGCCAGCAGCCATGCCCCGTCACTGGGGGAGGAAAAACTGTTTTTT	CASSHAPSLGEEKLFF
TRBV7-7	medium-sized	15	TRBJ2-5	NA	TGTGCTAGCAGCAAGATACCGGGACCACAAGAGACCCAGTACTTC	CASSKIPGPQETQYF
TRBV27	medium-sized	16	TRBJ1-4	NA	TGTGCCAGCAGTTTATCCCCCGACACGTTGGGGGGAGAACTGTTTTTT	CASSLSPDTLGGELFF
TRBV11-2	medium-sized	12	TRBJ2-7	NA	TGTGCCAGCAGCTTAGTCGGTATTGAGCAGTACTTC	CASSLVGIEQYF
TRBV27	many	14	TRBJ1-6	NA	TGTGCCAGCAGTTGGAGCACCAAGAGCTCACCCCTCCACTTT	CASSWSTKSSPLHF
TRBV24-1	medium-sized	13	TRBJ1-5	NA	TGTGCCACCGGAACGGGGCCGTTGCAGCCCCAGCATTTT	CATGTGPLQPQHF
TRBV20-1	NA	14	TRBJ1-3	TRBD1	TGCAGTGCTGGACAGGGGGCGACTGGAAACACCATATATTTT	CSAGQGATGNTIYF
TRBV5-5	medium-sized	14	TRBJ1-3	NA	TGTGCCAGCAGCCTCGACTGGGCAGGAAACACCATATATTTT	CASSLDWAGNTIYF
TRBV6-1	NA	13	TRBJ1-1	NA	TGTGCCAGCAGTGATGGGGGCTATACTGAAGCTTTCTTT	CASSDGGYTEAFF
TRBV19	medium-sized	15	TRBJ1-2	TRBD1	TGTGCCAGTAGTACCAGGGACAGTATGGGCTATGGCTACACCTTC	CASSTRDSMGYGYTF
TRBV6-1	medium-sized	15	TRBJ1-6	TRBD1	TGTGCCAGCAGGACTGGACAGGGACGGGATTCACCCCTCCACTTT	CASRTGQGRDSPLHF
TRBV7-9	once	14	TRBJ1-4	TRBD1	TGTGCCAGCAGCTTAGCCGCAGGGGGAGAAAAACTGTTTTTT	CASSLAAGGEKLFF
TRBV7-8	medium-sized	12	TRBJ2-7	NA	TGTGCCAGCAGCTTAGATTCCCACGAGCAGTACTTC	CASSLDSHEQYF
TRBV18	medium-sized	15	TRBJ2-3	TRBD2	TGTGCCAGCCGAGGTATGGGCGGGAGTGCAGATACGCAGTATTTT	CASRGMGGSADTQYF
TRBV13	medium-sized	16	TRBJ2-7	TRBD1	TGTGCCAGCAGCACCTTCCGGACAGGGGGGTCCTACGAGCAGTACTTC	CASSTFRTGGSYEQYF
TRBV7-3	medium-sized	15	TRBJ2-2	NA	TGTGCCAGCAGCTTAGACGGACAAAACACCGGGGAGCTGTTTTTT	CASSLDGQNTGELFF
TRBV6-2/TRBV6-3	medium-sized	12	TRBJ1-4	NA	TGTGCCAGCAGCCATGACGGCAGGAAACTGTTTTTT	CASSHDGRKLFF
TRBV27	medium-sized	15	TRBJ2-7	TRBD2	TGTGCCAGCAGTTTTAGCGGGACTAGTAGTTACGAGCAGTACTTC	CASSFSGTSSYEQYF
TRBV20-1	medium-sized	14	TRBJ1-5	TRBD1	TGCAGTGCTAGGACAGGGGGCACCGATCAGCCCCAGCATTTT	CSARTGGTDQPQHF
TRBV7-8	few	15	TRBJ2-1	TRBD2	TGTGCCAGCAGCTCCTGGTCGGGGACTAACAATGAGCAGTTCTTC	CASSSWSGTNNEQFF
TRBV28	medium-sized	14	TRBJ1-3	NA	TGTGCCAGCACCACTTCCTGGACCGGAAACACCATATATTTT	CASTTSWTGNTIYF